One and the same sample provided the 28 T cell receptor beta chains below, sequenced in a study of neurological immune-mediated disorders (dated by TCRdb to the late 2010s). The method behind the library was 5' RACE. Data came from an Illumina HiSeq 2500. The raw public data were reprocessed by TCRdb itself: fastp quality trimming at Q25, MiXCR clonotype calling, in-frame beta chains only. A single entry per CDR3 protein holds the most common genes and DNA from its merged rows. The sample data list approximately 100,000 distinct CDR3 sequences, and approximately 3.3% of these were observed just once. The ten largest clones take up 5.5% to 6.5% of the sample. The source material was PBMCs. Receptors originate from a woman younger than 35 with multiple sclerosis.

This clonotype was picked up many times. This chain links TRBV5-8 with TRBJ2-3, with D possibly being TRBD2 (6 bases). Trimming cost V 2 bases and J 3 bases, with 10 bases left between them. CDR1 is SGHTS and CDR2 is YDEGEE in the germline V gene. The CDR3 spans 14 residues. The CDR3 loop reads CASSFGRETDTQYF. The CDR3 DNA sequence: TGTGCCAGCAGCTTTGGACGGGAGACAGATACGCAGTATTTT.

This clonotype was found many times. The chain carries TRBV18 and TRBJ2-5, with 8 bases aligning to TRBD1. From germline, CDR1 is KGHSH and CDR2 LQKENI. Trimming removed 3 bases from V and 0 bases from J; junction bases left unmatched: 0. The CDR3 totals 14 residues. The DNA for the CDR3 is TGTGCCAGCTCACCGACAGGGGACCAAGAGACCCAGTACTTC. Residues: CASSPTGDQETQYF.

This clonotype was found many times. The chain recombines TRBV4-2 with TRBJ2-5; D is uncertain. The CDR3 contains 14 residues. CDR1 is LGHNA and CDR2 is YNFKEQ in the germline V gene. V was cut by 1 base and J by 5 bases, with 11 bases left in between. The CDR3 spells CASSQGLMGETQYF. Here the CDR3 DNA reads TGTGCCAGCAGCCAAGGACTTATGGGGGAGACCCAGTACTTC.

This clonotype came up many times. This chain links TRBV7-2 with TRBJ1-2; D may be TRBD1 (6 bases). CDR3 length: 14 residues. V lost 1 base to trimming and J lost 4 bases, with 10 bases between them. The germline V gene encodes CDR1 SGHTA and CDR2 FQGNSA. The CDR3, as DNA: TGTGCCAGCAGCTTAGGGGGGCGCGGCTATGGCTACACCTTC. This codes for CASSLGGRGYGYTF. Supplemented by reference TRBV7-2 and TRBJ1-2, the full variable domain reads GAGVSQSPSNKVTEKGKDVELRCDPISGHTALYWYRQSLGQGLEFLIYFQGNSAPDKSGLPSDRFSAERTGGSVSTLTIQRTQQEDSAVYLCASSLGGRGYGYTFGSGTRLTVV.

This clonotype was counted many times. The V and J genes are TRBV7-2 and TRBJ2-3; 12 nucleotides align to TRBD2. V lost 5 bases, J lost 2 bases, and 5 bases stayed unmatched. The V gene's germline CDR1 is SGHTA and CDR2 FQGNSA. The CDR3 is 16 amino acids. The CDR3 is CASSKLAGGLTDTQYF. In nucleotides, the CDR3 is TGTGCCAGCAGCAAACTAGCGGGGGGCCTCACAGATACGCAGTATTTT.

This clonotype turned up a few times. The chain joins TRBV5-5 to TRBJ2-3; 8 nucleotides line up with TRBD2. Germline V gene sequence: CDR1 SGHKS, CDR2 YYEKEE (reference sequence). Unmatched junction bases numbered 5, after V lost 0 bases and J lost 2 bases. This CDR3 is 16 amino acids long. The CDR3, as DNA: TGTGCCAGCAGCTTGGAACGAGCGGGGGTCACAGATACGCAGTATTTT. It translates to CASSLERAGVTDTQYF.

This clonotype was found many times. This rearrangement joins TRBV20-1 to TRBJ2-1; D gene uncertain. CDR1 is DFQATT and CDR2 is SNEGSKA in the germline V gene (reference sequence). CDR3 length: 12 residues. Deletions cut 3 bases from V and 7 bases from J, with 10 bases between. CDR3 bases: TGCAGTGCTAGTAACGGGCAGAATGAGCAGTTCTTC. It encodes CSASNGQNEQFF.

This clonotype was seen ten or more times. This CDR3 reads CSAFDRLVMNTEAFF. Written as DNA, the CDR3 is TGCAGTGCTTTCGACAGGTTGGTCATGAACACTGAAGCTTTCTTT. This chain uses TRBV20-1 with TRBJ1-1, with a weak D call TRBD1 (6 bases). The CDR3 has 15 amino acids. Germline CDR1 and CDR2: DFQATT and SNEGSKA (reference sequence). V lost 5 bases and J 0 bases, leaving 16 bases between the germline ends.

This clonotype showed up many times. This chain connects TRBV7-2 to TRBJ2-3, with TRBD2 matching over 10 bases. V was clipped by 5 bases and J by 5 bases; unmatched bases: 7. CDR3 length equals 15 residues. Germline CDR1 reads SGHTA; CDR2 reads FQGNSA. In nucleotides, the CDR3 is TGTGCCAGCAGCGAGGGGGGACTAGCGCTAGATACGCAGTATTTT. Protein product: CASSEGGLALDTQYF.

This clonotype was seen repeatedly, ten times or more. The chain joins TRBV5-6 to TRBJ2-1; D not certain. The CDR3 is made up of 12 amino acids. The germline V gene has CDR1 SGHDT and CDR2 YYEEEE. V was shortened by 2 bases and J by 6 bases, with 6 bases between the two germline ends. CDR3 sequence reads: CASSFYFNEQFF. Here the CDR3 DNA reads TGTGCCAGCAGCTTCTATTTCAATGAGCAGTTCTTC.

This clonotype occurred many times. The chain combines TRBV10-3 with TRBJ2-1, with unresolved D. V was trimmed by 3 bases and J by 9 bases, leaving 9 bases between them. This CDR3 contains 12 residues. Germline lookup yields CDR1 ENHRY and CDR2 SYGVKD. CDR3 amino acids: CAISDTSSEQFF. The CDR3 DNA reads as TGTGCCATCAGTGATACTTCCAGTGAGCAGTTCTTC.

This clonotype has at least ten counts. As DNA, the CDR3 is TGTGCCAGCAGGGCGGACCGGGGGTTGAGTCAGCCCCAGCATTTT. Amino acids: CASRADRGLSQPQHF. The V call is TRBV2, the J call TRBJ1-5; possible D gene TRBD1, 5 bases. Trimming cost V 6 bases and J 6 bases, with 18 bases left between them. The CDR3 totals 15 residues. The germline CDR1 and CDR2 sequences are SNHLY and FYNNEI.

At least ten counts were recorded for this clonotype. The rearrangement uses TRBV28 and TRBJ2-7; D uncertain. The V gene's germline CDR1 is MDHEN and CDR2 SYDVKM. The CDR3 has 12 amino acids. Trimming stripped 3 bases from V and 1 base from J, with 4 bases between. The CDR3 region has the DNA TGTGCCAGCAGTTTCGCATCCTACGAGCAGTACTTC. This codes for CASSFASYEQYF.

Ten or more counts support this clonotype. The chain has TRBV6-6 and TRBJ2-3, with TRBD2 matching over 8 bases. Trimming removed 0 bases from V and 2 bases from J; junction bases left unmatched: 4. The germline V gene has CDR1 MNHNY and CDR2 SVGAGI (reference sequence). CDR3 length: 16 residues. As DNA, the CDR3 is TGTGCCAGCAGTTACTCACATAGCGGGGACACAGATACGCAGTATTTT. It translates to CASSYSHSGDTDTQYF.

This clonotype was recorded many times. The chain has TRBV6-2 or TRBV6-3 and TRBJ2-1; the D call may be TRBD1 or TRBD2 (6 bases each). The germline gives CDR1 MNHEY, CDR2 SVGEGT. V was clipped by 6 bases and J by 5 bases, with 17 bases between them. This CDR3 spans 15 amino acids. The CDR3 here is CASSPLGGFHNEQFF. CDR3 coding DNA: TGTGCCAGCAGCCCACTAGGGGGGTTCCACAATGAGCAGTTCTTC.

The rearrangement joins TRBV12-3 or TRBV12-4 to TRBJ2-3, with 8 bases fitting TRBD1. With 6 bases clipped from V and 2 bases from J, the junction kept 7 bases outside the gene matches. This CDR3 spans 15 amino acids. Here the CDR3 reads CASSAKDRVTDTQYF. The CDR3 DNA reads as TGTGCCAGCAGCGCTAAGGACAGGGTCACAGATACGCAGTATTTT.

This clonotype was counted at least ten times. V gene TRBV6-5 combines with J gene TRBJ1-3; D not resolved. V was cut by 0 bases and J by 0 bases, with 12 bases left in between. Germline CDR1 and CDR2: MNHEY and SVGAGI. The CDR3 runs 17 residues. For the CDR3, the DNA is TGTGCCAGCAGTTACTCGAATAGAGACCGCTCTGGAAACACCATATATTTT. Translation: CASSYSNRDRSGNTIYF.

At least ten counts were recorded for this clonotype. The V call is TRBV6-1, the J call TRBJ2-3, with D possibly being TRBD1 or TRBD2 (5 bases each). This CDR3 spans 13 amino acids. Trimming took 8 bases from V and 4 from J, leaving 13 bases between them. CDR1 and CDR2 (germline): MNHNS, SASEGT. The CDR3 sequence is CASGGEVADTQYF. Here the CDR3 DNA reads TGTGCCAGCGGGGGTGAGGTCGCAGATACGCAGTATTTT.

By share, this clonotype ranks as medium-sized (0.01 to 0.1%). The chain employs TRBV20-1 and TRBJ2-5, with no clear D. V shed 0 bases and J shed 5 bases, with 16 bases lying between them. Germline assignment: CDR1 DFQATT and CDR2 SNEGSKA (reference sequence). The CDR3 is made up of 15 amino acids. As DNA, the CDR3 is TGCAGTGCTAGAGAACTTTACCTCTCAGATGAGACCCAGTACTTC. Residues: CSARELYLSDETQYF.

The table lists this clonotype with many counts. This rearrangement joins TRBV5-1 to TRBJ2-1; 7 bases agree with TRBD1. Germline CDR1 and CDR2: SGHRS and YFSETQ. This CDR3 comprises 17 residues. The junction had 9 bases not matched to a gene; V was cut back by 1 base and J by 2 bases. The CDR3 is CASSLPRPGQTYNEQFF. The CDR3 DNA sequence: TGCGCCAGCAGCTTGCCCCGTCCGGGACAGACCTACAATGAGCAGTTCTTC.

In this sample, this clonotype turned up many times. This chain links TRBV11-3 with TRBJ2-1; D is unclear. Trimming removed 3 bases from V and 5 bases from J, with 11 bases in between. The CDR3 covers 14 residues. The germline V gene has CDR1 SGHNT and CDR2 YENEEA. CDR3 sequence: CASSLAGLNNEQFF. CDR3 coding DNA: TGTGCCAGCAGCTTGGCCGGGTTAAACAATGAGCAGTTCTTC.

This clonotype came up many times. The rearrangement joins TRBV7-9 to TRBJ1-2; D ambiguous. This CDR3 has 15 amino acids. Per germline, CDR1 SEHNR and CDR2 FQNEAQ (reference sequence). Trimming stripped 1 base from V and 5 bases from J, with 14 bases between. In DNA, the CDR3 is TGTGCCAGCAGCTTAGGGGTGGCAGGACTTTATGGCTACACCTTC. Translation gives CASSLGVAGLYGYTF.

This clonotype was detected ten times or more. V usage is TRBV5-1 and J usage is TRBJ1-2; 7 bases match TRBD1. The CDR3 consists of 15 residues. Germline loops: CDR1 SGHRS, CDR2 YFSETQ. Trimming removed 6 bases from V and 7 bases from J; junction bases left unmatched: 15. The CDR3 region is CASTLRAGGKGGYTF. In nucleotides, the CDR3 is TGCGCCAGCACCCTGAGGGCAGGGGGGAAAGGTGGCTACACCTTC.

This clonotype was counted at least ten times. The J gene is TRBJ2-7, the V gene TRBV28; 8 bases are a match to TRBD2. After removal of 2 bases from V and 1 base from J, the junction contained 4 bases not matched to a gene. Germline CDR1 is MDHEN and CDR2 is SYDVKM. There are 15 residues in the CDR3. Written as DNA, the CDR3 is TGTGCCAGCAGTTTACCGGGAGGGTTGTCCTACGAGCAGTACTTC. It yields the protein CASSLPGGLSYEQYF.

This clonotype showed up many times. The J gene is TRBJ1-1, the V gene TRBV5-6; TRBD1 might be the D (6 bases). This CDR3 is 12 amino acids long. The germline V gene encodes CDR1 SGHDT and CDR2 YYEEEE. V was clipped by 2 bases and J by 8 bases, with 10 bases between them. CDR3 sequence: CASSFEGTEAFF. CDR3 in DNA: TGTGCCAGCAGCTTTGAAGGGACAGAAGCTTTCTTT.

This clonotype has ten or more counts. The J gene is TRBJ2-3, the V gene TRBV29-1; TRBD2 is a possible D gene (6 bases). Germline CDR1 SQVTM, CDR2 ANQGSEA. Trimming left V 1 base short and J 1 base short, with 9 bases between. This CDR3 is 14 amino acids long. The CDR3 nucleotides are TGCAGCGTTGAAGGCGCTAGCGGCACAGATACGCAGTATTTT. It encodes CSVEGASGTDTQYF.

The table lists this clonotype with many counts. This sequence joins TRBV7-9 and TRBJ2-1; a possible D gene is TRBD2 (5 bases). The length of the CDR3 is 14 residues. Looked up from germline, CDR1 is SEHNR and CDR2 is FQNEAQ (reference sequence). The ends were cut back, 7 bases at V and 6 bases at J, with 16 bases in the middle. The chain's CDR3 is CASTLASSSNEQFF. CDR3 nucleotides: TGTGCCAGCACCCTAGCAAGTTCGTCCAATGAGCAGTTCTTC.

This clonotype was seen repeatedly, ten times or more. This chain uses TRBV29-1 with TRBJ2-7, with a possible D match to TRBD2 (5 bases). CDR3 length: 13 residues. V was clipped by 4 bases and J by 3 bases, with 13 bases between them. Germline V gives CDR1 SQVTM, CDR2 ANQGSEA. The CDR3 sequence is CSVGPLGGYEQYF. The CDR3 nucleotides read TGCAGCGTTGGCCCTCTTGGAGGCTACGAGCAGTACTTC.